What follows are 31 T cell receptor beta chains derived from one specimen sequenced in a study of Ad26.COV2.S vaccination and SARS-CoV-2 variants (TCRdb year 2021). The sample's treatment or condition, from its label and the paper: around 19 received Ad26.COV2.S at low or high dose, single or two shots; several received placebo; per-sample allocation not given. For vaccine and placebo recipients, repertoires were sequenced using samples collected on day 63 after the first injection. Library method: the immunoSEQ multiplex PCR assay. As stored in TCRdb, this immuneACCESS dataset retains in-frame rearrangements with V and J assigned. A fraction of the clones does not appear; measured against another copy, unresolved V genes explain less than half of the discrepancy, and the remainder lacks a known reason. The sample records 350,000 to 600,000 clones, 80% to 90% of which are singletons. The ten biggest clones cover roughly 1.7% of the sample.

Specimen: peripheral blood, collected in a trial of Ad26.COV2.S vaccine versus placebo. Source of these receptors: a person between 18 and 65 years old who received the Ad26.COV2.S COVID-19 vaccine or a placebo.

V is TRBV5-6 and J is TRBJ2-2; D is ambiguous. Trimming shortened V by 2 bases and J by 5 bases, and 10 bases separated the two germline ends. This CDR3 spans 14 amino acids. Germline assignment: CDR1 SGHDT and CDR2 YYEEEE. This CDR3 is CASSFLAATGELFF. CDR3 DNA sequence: TGTGCCAGCAGCTTCTTGGCGGCTACCGGGGAGCTGTTTTTT.

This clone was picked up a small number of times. CDR3 coding DNA: TGTGCCAGCAGCCCGATGACTACGAACACCGGGGAGCTGTTTTTT. Amino acid sequence: CASSPMTTNTGELFF. This chain links TRBV6-5 with TRBJ2-2, with D perhaps TRBD2 (5 bases). With 6 bases removed from V and 0 bases from J, the gap between germline ends came to 11 bases. Germline V gene sequence: CDR1 MNHEY, CDR2 SVGAGI. The CDR3 length is 15 residues.

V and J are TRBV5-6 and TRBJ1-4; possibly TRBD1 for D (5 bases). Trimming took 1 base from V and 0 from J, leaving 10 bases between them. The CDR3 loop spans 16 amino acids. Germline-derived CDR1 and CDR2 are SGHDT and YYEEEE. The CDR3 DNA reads TGTGCCAGCAGCTTGCTGGCAGGGACAACTAATGAAAAACTGTTTTTT. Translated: CASSLLAGTTNEKLFF.

Here the CDR3 DNA reads TGTGCCAGTAGTATAGATCTTCGCGGGGGGGCCACCGGGGAGCTGTTTTTT. Translated: CASSIDLRGGATGELFF. The rearrangement joins TRBV19 to TRBJ2-2; 9 nucleotides align to TRBD2. In germline, CDR1 is LNHDA, CDR2 SQIVND (reference sequence). The CDR3 covers 17 residues. V lost 0 bases, J lost 4 bases, and 6 bases stayed unmatched.

DNA of the CDR3: TGTGCCAGCAGCTCGGTGATAGCGGGGAGTGATGAGCAGTTCTTC. Residues: CASSSVIAGSDEQFF. The V call is TRBV5-4, the J call TRBJ2-1; 8 bases line up with TRBD2. CDR1 is SGHNT, CDR2 YYREEE, per germline (reference sequence). The CDR3 consists of 15 residues. Unmatched junction bases numbered 10, after V lost 3 bases and J lost 8 bases.

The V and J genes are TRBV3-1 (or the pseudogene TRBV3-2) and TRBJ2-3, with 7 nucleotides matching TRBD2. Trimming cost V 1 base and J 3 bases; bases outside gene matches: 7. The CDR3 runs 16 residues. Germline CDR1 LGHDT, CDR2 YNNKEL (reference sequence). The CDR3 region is CASSQAPGGGTDTQYF. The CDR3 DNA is TGTGCCAGCAGCCAAGCCCCAGGCGGGGGAACAGATACGCAGTATTTT.

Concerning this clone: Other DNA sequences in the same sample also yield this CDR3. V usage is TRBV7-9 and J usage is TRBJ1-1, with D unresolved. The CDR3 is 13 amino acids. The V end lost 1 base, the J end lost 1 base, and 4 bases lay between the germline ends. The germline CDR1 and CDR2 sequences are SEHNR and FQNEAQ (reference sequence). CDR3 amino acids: CASSLEGNTEAFF. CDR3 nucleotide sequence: TGTGCCAGCAGCTTAGAAGGGAACACTGAAGCTTTCTTT.

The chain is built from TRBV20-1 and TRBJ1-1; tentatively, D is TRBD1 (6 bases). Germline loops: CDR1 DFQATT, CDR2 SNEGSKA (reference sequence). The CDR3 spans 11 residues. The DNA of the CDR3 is TGCCTCCAAGGGGGGAGCACTGAAGCTTTCTTT. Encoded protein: CLQGGSTEAFF.

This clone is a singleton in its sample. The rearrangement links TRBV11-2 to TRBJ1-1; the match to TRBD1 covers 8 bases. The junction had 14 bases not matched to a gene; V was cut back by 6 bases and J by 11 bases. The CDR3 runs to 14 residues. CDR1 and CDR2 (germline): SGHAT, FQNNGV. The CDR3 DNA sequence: TGTGCCAGCAGACCGGGGACAGGAAGGTCCGAGGCTTTCTTT. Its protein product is CASRPGTGRSEAFF.

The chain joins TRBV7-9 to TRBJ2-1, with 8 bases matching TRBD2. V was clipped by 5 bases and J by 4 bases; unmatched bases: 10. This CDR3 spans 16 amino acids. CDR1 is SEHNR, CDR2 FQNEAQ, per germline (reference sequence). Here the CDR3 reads CASSQILAALYNEQFF. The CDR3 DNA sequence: TGTGCCAGCAGCCAAATACTAGCGGCCCTTTACAATGAGCAGTTCTTC.

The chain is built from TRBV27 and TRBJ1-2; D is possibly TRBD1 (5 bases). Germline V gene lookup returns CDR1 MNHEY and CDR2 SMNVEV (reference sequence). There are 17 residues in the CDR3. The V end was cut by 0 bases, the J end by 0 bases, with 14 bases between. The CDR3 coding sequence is TGTGCCAGCAGTTTATCCCGGGACGGCCTAGCTAACTATGGCTACACCTTC. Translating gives CASSLSRDGLANYGYTF.

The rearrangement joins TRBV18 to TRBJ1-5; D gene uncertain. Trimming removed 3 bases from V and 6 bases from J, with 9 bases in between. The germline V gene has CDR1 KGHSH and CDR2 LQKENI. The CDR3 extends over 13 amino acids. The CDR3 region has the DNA TGTGCCAGCTCACCCTCCGGTCTTCAGCCCCAGCATTTT. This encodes CASSPSGLQPQHF.

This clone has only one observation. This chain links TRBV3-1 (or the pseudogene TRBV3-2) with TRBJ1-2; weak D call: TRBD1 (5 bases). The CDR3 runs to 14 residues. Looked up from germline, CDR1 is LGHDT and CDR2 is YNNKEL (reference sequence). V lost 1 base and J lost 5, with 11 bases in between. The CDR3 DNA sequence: TGTGCCAGCAGCCAAGGGGGGACGGTATATGGCTACACCTTC. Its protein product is CASSQGGTVYGYTF.

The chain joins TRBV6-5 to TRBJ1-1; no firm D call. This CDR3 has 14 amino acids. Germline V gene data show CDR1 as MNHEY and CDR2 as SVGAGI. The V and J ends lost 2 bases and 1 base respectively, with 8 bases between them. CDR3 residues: CASSYQLPNTEAFF. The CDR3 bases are TGTGCCAGCAGTTACCAACTGCCGAACACTGAAGCTTTCTTT.

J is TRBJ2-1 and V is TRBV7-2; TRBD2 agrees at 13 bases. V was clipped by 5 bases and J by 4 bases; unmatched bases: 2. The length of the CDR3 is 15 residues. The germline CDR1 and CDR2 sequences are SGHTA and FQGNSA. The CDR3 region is CASSPTSGGYNEQFF. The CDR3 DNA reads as TGTGCCAGCAGCCCGACTAGCGGGGGGTACAATGAGCAGTTCTTC.

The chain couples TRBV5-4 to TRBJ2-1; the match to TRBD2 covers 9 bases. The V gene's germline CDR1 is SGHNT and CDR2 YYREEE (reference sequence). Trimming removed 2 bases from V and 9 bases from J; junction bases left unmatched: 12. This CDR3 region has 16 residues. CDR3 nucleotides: TGTGCCAGCAGCTTTTTGACTAGCGGCAGTTTCAGTGAGCAGTTCTTC. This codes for CASSFLTSGSFSEQFF.

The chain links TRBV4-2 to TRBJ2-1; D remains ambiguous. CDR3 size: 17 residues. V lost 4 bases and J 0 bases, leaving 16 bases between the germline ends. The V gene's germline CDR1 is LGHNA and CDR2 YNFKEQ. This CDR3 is CASSLRAALSSYNEQFF. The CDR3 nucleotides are TGTGCCAGCAGCCTTAGGGCGGCTCTAAGCTCCTACAATGAGCAGTTCTTC.

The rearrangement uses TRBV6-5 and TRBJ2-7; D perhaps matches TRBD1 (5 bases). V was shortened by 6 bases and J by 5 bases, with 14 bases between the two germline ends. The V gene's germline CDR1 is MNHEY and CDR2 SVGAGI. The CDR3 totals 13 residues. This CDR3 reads CASSSRGADEQYF. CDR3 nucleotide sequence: TGTGCCAGCAGCTCCCGTGGGGCGGACGAGCAGTACTTC.

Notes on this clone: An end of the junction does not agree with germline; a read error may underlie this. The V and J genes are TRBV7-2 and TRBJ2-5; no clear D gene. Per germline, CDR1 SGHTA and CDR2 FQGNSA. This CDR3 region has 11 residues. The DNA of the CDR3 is TGTGCCAGCAGCACCCAAGCGACCCAGTACTTC. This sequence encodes CASSTQATQYF.

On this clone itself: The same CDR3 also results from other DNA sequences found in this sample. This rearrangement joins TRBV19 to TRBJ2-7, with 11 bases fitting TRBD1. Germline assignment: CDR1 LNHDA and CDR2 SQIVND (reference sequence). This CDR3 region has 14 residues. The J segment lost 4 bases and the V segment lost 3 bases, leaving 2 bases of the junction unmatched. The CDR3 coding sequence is TGTGCCAGTAGTATCGGGACAGGGGGTTACGAGCAGTACTTC. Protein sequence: CASSIGTGGYEQYF.

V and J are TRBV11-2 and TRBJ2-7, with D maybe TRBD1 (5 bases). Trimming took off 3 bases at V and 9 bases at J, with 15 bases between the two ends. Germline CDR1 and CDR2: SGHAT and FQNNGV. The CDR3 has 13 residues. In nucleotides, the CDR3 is TGTGCCAGCAGCTTGGATCAGGGTAGGGGGCAGTACTTC. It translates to CASSLDQGRGQYF.

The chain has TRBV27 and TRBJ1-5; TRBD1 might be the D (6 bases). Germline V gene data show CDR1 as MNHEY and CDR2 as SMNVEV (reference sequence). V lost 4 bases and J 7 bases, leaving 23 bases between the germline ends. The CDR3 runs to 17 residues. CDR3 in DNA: TGTGCCAGCAGTTCGGTCTACGCCAGAGGGGGAGGACAGCCCCAGCATTTT. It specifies CASSSVYARGGGQPQHF.

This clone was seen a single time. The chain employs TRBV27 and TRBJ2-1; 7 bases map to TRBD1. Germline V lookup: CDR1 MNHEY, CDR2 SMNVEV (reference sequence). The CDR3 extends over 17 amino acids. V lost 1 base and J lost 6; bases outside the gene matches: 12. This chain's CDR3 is CASSLFPTGRVVNEQFF. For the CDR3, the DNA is TGTGCCAGCAGTTTATTCCCGACAGGGAGAGTAGTCAATGAGCAGTTCTTC.

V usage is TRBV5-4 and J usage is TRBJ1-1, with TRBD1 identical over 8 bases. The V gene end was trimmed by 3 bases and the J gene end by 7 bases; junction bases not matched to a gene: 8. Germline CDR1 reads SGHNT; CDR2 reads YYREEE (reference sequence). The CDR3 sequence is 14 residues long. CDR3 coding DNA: TGTGCCAGCAGCTACGGGACAGGCGGGGGTGAAGCTTTCTTT. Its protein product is CASSYGTGGGEAFF.

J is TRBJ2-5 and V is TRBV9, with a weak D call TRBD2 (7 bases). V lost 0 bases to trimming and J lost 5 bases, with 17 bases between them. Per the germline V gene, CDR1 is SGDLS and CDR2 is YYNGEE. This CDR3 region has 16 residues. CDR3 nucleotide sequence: TGTGCCAGCAGCGTAGATGTAGGGGGGGAAAGGGAGACCCAGTACTTC. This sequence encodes CASSVDVGGERETQYF.

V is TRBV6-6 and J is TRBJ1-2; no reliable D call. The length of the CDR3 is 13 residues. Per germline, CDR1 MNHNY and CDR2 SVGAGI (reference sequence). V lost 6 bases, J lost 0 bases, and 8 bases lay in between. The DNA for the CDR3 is TGTGCCAGCAGAGAGATAGCTAACTATGGCTACACCTTC. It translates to CASREIANYGYTF.

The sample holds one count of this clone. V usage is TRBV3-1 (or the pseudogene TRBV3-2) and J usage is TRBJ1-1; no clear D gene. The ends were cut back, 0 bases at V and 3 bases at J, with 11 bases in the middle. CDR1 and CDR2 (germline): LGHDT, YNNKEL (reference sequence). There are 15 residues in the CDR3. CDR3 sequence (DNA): TGTGCCAGCAGCCAAGATCTTGGCGGGGACACTGAAGCTTTCTTT. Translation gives CASSQDLGGDTEAFF.

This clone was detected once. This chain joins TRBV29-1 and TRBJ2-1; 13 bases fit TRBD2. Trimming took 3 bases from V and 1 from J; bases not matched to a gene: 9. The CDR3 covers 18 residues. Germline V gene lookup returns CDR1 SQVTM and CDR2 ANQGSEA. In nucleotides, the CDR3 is TGCAGCGTTGAGGGACTAGCGGGACACCCCAGATCCTACAATGAGCAGTTCTTC. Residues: CSVEGLAGHPRSYNEQFF.

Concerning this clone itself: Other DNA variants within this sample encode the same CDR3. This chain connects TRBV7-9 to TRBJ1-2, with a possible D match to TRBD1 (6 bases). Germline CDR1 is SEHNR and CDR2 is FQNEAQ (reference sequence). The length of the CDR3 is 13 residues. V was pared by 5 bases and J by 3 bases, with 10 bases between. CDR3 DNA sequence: TGTGCCAGCAGCCCACAGGGTCACTATGGCTACACCTTC. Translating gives CASSPQGHYGYTF.

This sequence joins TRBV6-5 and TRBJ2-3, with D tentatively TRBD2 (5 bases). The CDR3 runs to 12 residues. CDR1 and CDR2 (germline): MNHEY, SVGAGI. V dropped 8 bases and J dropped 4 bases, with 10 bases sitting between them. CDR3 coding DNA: TGTGCCAGCGGGAGCGCGGCAGATACGCAGTATTTT. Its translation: CASGSAADTQYF.

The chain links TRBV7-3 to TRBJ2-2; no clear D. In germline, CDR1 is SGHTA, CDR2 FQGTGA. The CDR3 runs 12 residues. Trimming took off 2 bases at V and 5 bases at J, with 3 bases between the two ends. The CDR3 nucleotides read TGTGCCAGCAGCTTAGGGACCGGGGAGCTGTTTTTT. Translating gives CASSLGTGELFF. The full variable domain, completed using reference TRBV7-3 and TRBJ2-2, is GAGVSQTPSNKVTEKGKYVELRCDPISGHTALYWYRQSLGQGPEFLIYFQGTGAADDSGLPNDRFFAVRPEGSVSTLKIQRTERGDSAVYLCASSLGTGELFFGEGSRLTVL.